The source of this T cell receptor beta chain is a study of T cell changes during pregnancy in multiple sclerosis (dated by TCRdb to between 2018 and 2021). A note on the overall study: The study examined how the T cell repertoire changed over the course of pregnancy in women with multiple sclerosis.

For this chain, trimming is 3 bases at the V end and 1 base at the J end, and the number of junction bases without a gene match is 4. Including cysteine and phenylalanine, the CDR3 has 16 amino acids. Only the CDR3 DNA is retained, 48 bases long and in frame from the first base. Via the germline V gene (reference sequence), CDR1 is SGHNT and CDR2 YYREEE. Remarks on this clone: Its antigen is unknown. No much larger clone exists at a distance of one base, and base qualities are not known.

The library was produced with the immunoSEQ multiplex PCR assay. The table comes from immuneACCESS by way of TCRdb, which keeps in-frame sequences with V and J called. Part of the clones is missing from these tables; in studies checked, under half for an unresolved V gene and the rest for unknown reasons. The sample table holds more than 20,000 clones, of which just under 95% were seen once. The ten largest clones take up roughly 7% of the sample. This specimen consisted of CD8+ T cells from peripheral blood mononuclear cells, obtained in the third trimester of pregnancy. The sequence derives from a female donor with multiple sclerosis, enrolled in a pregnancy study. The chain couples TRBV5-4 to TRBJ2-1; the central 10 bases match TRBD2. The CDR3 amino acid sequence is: CASSSLAGQSYNEQFF. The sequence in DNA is TGTGCCAGCAGCTCACTAGCGGGGCAGTCCTACAATGAGCAGTTCTTC.